This entry concerns a single T cell receptor (beta chain). This clone occurred a few times. The antigen it binds to is not known. Base qualities are not provided; no much larger clone lies one nucleotide away. The sample comes from a study of blood T cell repertoires in COVID-19 (dated by TCRdb to about 2020). About the investigation overall: Collaborator samples came from the United States, Italy and Spain and covered acute and convalescent phases of COVID-19. The material from the prospective study consisted of cDNA or gDNA derived from T cells, B-cell-depleted T cells, or PBMCs. Subjects who had been exposed to COVID-19, were actively infected with it, or had recovered from it provided the deeply sampled blood TCRbeta repertoires that made up the dataset. A freely available public database, intended as a resource for researchers studying the immune response to SARS-CoV-2, is where the repertoires were released. The samples were drawn from the first 160 participants of the ongoing ImmuneRACE study and from over 950 subjects provided by 6 global collaborators. A de-identified subject ID, COVID-19 status, age in years and sex were almost always included in the sample metadata. Where available, HLA class I and class II types were taken from metadata supplied by the sample provider and were not determined by assay-based typing.

The CDR3 goes from the cysteine to the phenylalanine over 16 residues. Solely the CDR3 DNA is kept, with 48 bases framed from the first base. Compared with germline, V lacks 3 bases and J lacks 4 bases; bases without a gene match: 9. Taken from the germline V gene, the CDR1 and CDR2 loops are SGDLS and YYNGEE. In the prospective study, participants were roughly 18 to 90 years old, resided in fewer than 25 geographic areas of the United States, and were enrolled through a virtual design. In the prospective study, participants were assigned to cohorts based on the clinical history participants reported in a screening survey and a study questionnaire. Each participant in the prospective study had whole blood, serum and a nasopharyngeal or oropharyngeal swab collected by mobile phlebotomists. Prospective study participants could optionally give additional blood draws and questionnaires over an approximately 2-month period. Prospective study blood samples were shipped either frozen or at room temperature before DNA extraction.

TCRbeta CDR3 regions were amplified from genomic DNA by means of the immunoSEQ Assay, a bias-controlled multiplex PCR. The authors' pipeline ran thus. Within the assay, amplification of reference gene primers was used to estimate how many nucleated cells each sample contained. To quantify the absolute abundance of each unique TCRbeta CDR3 rearrangement, sequence reads were collapsed and filtered. For each sample, productive Simpson clonality was calculated by taking the square root of Simpson's diversity index across productive rearrangements. TCRdb stores this immuneACCESS table with in-frame sequences only. Part of the clones is absent; in the studies checked, under half of the shortfall reflects unresolved V genes, and no reason is known for the rest. D and trimming come from the DNA, and the V and J calls and clone size come from that table. This sample holds fewer than 350,000 clones; 86% were observed only once. Roughly 4% of the sample rests with the top ten.

Here is what the overall study found, with its caveats: The amount of clinical and demographic metadata varied by source and participant and was provided uncurated.

The rearrangement joined TRBV9 to TRBJ1-3; 8 bases in the junction line up with TRBD1. Sequenced input: PBMCs or T cells enriched from blood (not recorded which). The source of this sequence is a woman between 40 and 55 years old with acute COVID-19. The CDR3 region reads CASSDGQGFFGNTIYF. The sequenced DNA is TGTGCCAGCAGCGACGGACAGGGATTTTTCGGAAACACCATATATTTT.